This is a list of T cell receptor beta chains from one sample in a study of chemoradiotherapy in HPV16-positive cancers. Clones were sequenced by immunoSEQ multiplex PCR, and TCRdb holds only the in-frame ones, with some missing. The repertoire has over 15,000 clones, about four fifths of them found once; the top ten carry 9.5% to 12%. The sample was collected from a patient who underwent chemoradiotherapy. All receptors come from a human donor with HPV-associated anogenital cancer. Each CDR3 is given without its conserved first and last residue.

v_call cdr3_aa
TRBV28 ASSLGDEAF
TRBV5-4 ASSLAGYRNEQF
TRBV25-1 ASSGFTTGVGGELF
TRBV5-1 ASSGHELAGGRDTQY
TRBV4-2 ASSQDRSRVDEQY
TRBV18 ASSPPGNGNTIY
TRBV6-1 ASSELGTGADEQY
TRBV14 ASSQVQGEPVSRGGYT
TRBV2 ASLFQPGGTIY
TRBV4-3 ASSQVRYNSPLH
TRBV9 ASSVAGGRGTEAF
TRBV30 AWNGGPNQPQH
TRBV4-2 ASSQDWGHDQPQH
TRBV16 ASSLFGGGQPQH
TRBV4-3 ASSQDQGAEQY
TRBV5-1 ASSLGDRALGTQY
TRBV6-5 ASSYHSSGTGNTIY
TRBV5-5 ASSRAEQVNEKLF
TRBV27 ASSPGLFSGASTGPQH
TRBV28 ASSKRWGTEAF
TRBV19 AISGTINQPQH
TRBV7-9 ASSSSGAFYNEQF
TRBV19 ASSMIQQGGGTEAF
TRBV4-3 ASSQVRTSGAEQF
TRBV18 ASSPPSWHSEAF
TRBV5-8 ASSLGTAVSPLH
TRBV11-2 ASSTMNTEAF
TRBV13 ASSPLGPYEQY
TRBV7-2 ASSRGLSRDVGKLF
TRBV9 ASSETGTAEYNEQF
TRBV7-3 ASSPGLAFYNEQF
TRBV9 ASSVVASTYEQY
TRBV10-2 ASSVSGYQGDEKLF
TRBV11-1 ASSPGRAQY
TRBV11-2 ASSLIPWIAYGYT